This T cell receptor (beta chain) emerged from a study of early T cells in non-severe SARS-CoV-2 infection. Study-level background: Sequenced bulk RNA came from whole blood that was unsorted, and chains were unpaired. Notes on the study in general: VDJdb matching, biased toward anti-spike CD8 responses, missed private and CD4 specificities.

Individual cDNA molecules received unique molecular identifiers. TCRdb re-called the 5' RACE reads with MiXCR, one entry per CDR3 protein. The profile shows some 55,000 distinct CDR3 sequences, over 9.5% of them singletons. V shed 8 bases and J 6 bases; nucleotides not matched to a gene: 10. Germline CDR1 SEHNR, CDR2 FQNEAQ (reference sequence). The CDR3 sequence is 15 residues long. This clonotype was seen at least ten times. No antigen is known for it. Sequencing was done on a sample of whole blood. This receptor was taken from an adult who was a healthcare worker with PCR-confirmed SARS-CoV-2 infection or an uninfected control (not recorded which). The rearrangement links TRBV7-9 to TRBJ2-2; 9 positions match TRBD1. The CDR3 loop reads CASLSGTGFSGELFF. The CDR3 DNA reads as TGTGCCAGCTTGTCCGGGACAGGGTTCTCCGGGGAGCTGTTTTTT.